These 28 T cell receptor beta chains came from one sample sequenced in a study of kidney transplant recipient with SARS-CoV-2 infection. TCRdb re-derived calls from the reads in MiXCR, one entry per CDR3 protein. The table lists 200,000 to 250,000 distinct CDR3 sequences, less than 35% of them singletons. Sequencing was performed on a blood sample, taken at baseline and on roughly day 110 from a kidney transplant recipient. These receptors all stem from a male patient aged 25-45 years who had COVID-19 and was a kidney transplant recipient. The graft donor may have given rise to some T cells.

This clonotype showed up many times. This chain links TRBV12-2 with TRBJ1-2. TRBV12-2 is shown as a pseudogene. The CDR3 has 17 amino acids. The chain's CDR3 is CASRFCSTPRKTYGYTF. The CDR3, as DNA: TGTGCAAGTCGCTTTTGTTCGACTCCACGAAAGACCTATGGCTACACCTTC.

As for this clonotype: Possible read error: a much larger clone is one base away. The gene calls are TRBV16 and TRBJ1-2; no firm D call. This CDR3 is built from 17 residues. Looked up from germline, CDR1 is KGHSY and CDR2 is FQNENV. Trimming removed 5 bases at V and 4 bases at J, with 23 bases between. In nucleotides, the CDR3 is TGTGCCAGCAGCGTTACACCGGTCGTTAGAAAGGCCTATGGCTACACCTTC. Amino acids: CASSVTPVVRKAYGYTF.

There are many counts of this clonotype. This chain joins TRBV20-1 and TRBJ2-7; D not resolved. Trimming shortened V by 0 bases and J by 8 bases, and 14 bases separated the two germline ends. This CDR3 has 13 residues. Germline values: CDR1 DFQATT, CDR2 SNEGSKA (reference sequence). CDR3 in DNA: TGCAGTGCTAGAGATCGCCAGAGTCAGCAGCAGTACTTC. This codes for CSARDRQSQQQYF.

A word on this clonotype: A much larger clone differs from this one at a single base, so this may be a read error. The chain couples TRBV20-1 to TRBJ1-6; D is undetermined. Germline values: CDR1 DFQATT, CDR2 SNEGSKA (reference sequence). The CDR3 is 15 amino acids. With 4 bases removed from V and 10 bases from J, the gap between germline ends came to 20 bases. This chain's CDR3 is CSANGRLRFGSPLHF. The CDR3 nucleotides are TGCAGTGCTAACGGGAGACTACGTTTCGGATCACCCCTCCACTTT.

The sample holds many counts of this clonotype. The chain uses TRBV18 and TRBJ2-1; 8 bases match TRBD1. With V trimmed by 1 base and J by 0 bases, 2 bases remained unmatched. This CDR3 has 16 residues. Germline V gives CDR1 KGHSH, CDR2 LQKENI. CDR3 protein: CASSPRDRSSYNEQFF. CDR3 bases: TGTGCCAGCTCACCACGGGACAGGAGCTCCTACAATGAGCAGTTCTTC.

This clonotype was seen at least ten times. The genes are TRBV6-1 and TRBJ2-3; possible D gene TRBD2, 5 bases. V was clipped by 2 bases and J by 4 bases, with 13 bases between them. Germline V lookup: CDR1 MNHNS, CDR2 SASEGT. CDR3 length: 15 residues. The CDR3 sequence: CASSEWRVGADTQYF. The CDR3 nucleotides read TGTGCCAGCAGTGAATGGCGGGTTGGGGCAGATACGCAGTATTTT.

Regarding this clonotype: A much larger clone sits a single nucleotide away, making a read error possible. This chain uses TRBV30 with TRBJ1-6, with a possible D match to TRBD1 (5 bases). Germline V gene data show CDR1 as GTSNPN and CDR2 as SVGIG (reference sequence). The CDR3 is 13 amino acids. The CDR3, as DNA: TGTGCCTGGACCGGGACGTCTAATTCACCCCTCAACTTT. Translated: CAWTGTSNSPLNF.

Comments on this clonotype: A much larger clone differs from this one at a single base, so this may be a read error. The chain employs TRBV5-6 and TRBJ1-2; D is possibly TRBD1 (5 bases). CDR1 and CDR2 from the germline V gene are SGHDT and YYEEEE. V lost 1 base to trimming and J lost 8 bases, with 9 bases between them. The CDR3 has 12 amino acids. CDR3 in DNA: TGTGCCAGCAGCTTGAGCGAGGGGGGCTACACCTTC. It encodes CASSLSEGGYTF. Full variable domain (outside the CDR3, taken from reference TRBV5-6 and TRBJ1-2): DAGVTQSPTHLIKTRGQQVTLRCSPKSGHDTVSWYQQALGQGPQFIFQYYEEEERQRGNFPDRFSGHQFPNYSSELNVNALLLGDSALYLCASSLSEGGYTFGSGTRLTVV.

The V and J genes are TRBV20-1 and TRBJ2-5, with D tentatively TRBD1 (6 bases). CDR1 and CDR2 (germline): DFQATT, SNEGSKA (reference sequence). The CDR3 spans 15 residues. The ends were cut back, 3 bases at V and 1 base at J, with 15 bases in the middle. The CDR3 DNA reads as TGCAGTGCTAGTGGGGTTTACAGGGTCCAAGAGACCCAGTACTTC. Amino acids: CSASGVYRVQETQYF.

Points on this clonotype: Being one base from a much bigger clone, this may be a read error. V and J are TRBV18 and TRBJ2-7, with 10 bases lining up with TRBD1. The DNA end is a closer match to TRBJ2-5, so the J assignment may be wrong. The CDR3 totals 15 residues. Germline-derived CDR1 and CDR2 are KGHSH and LQKENI. CDR3 protein: CAGSPPGQGGETQYF. Here the CDR3 DNA reads TGTGCCGGCTCACCACCAGGACAGGGGGGGGAGACCCAGTACTTC.

This clonotype occurred many times. The CDR3 DNA sequence: TGTGCCAGCAGCTTAGGGGTAGGGTTGATGAACACTGAAGCTTTCTTT. It specifies CASSLGVGLMNTEAFF. The V and J genes are TRBV7-2 and TRBJ1-1; D is uncertain. The CDR3 contains 16 residues. Germline CDR1 is SGHTA and CDR2 is FQGNSA. V lost 1 base and J 0 bases, leaving 12 bases between the germline ends.

This clonotype was recorded many times. The chain has TRBV6-5 and TRBJ1-2, with a weak D call TRBD1 (5 bases). V was cut by 8 bases and J by 5 bases, with 12 bases left in between. The CDR3 contains 12 residues. The germline gives CDR1 MNHEY, CDR2 SVGAGI. The CDR3 DNA reads as TGTGCCAGCCAGGCAGGGATTTATGGCTACACCTTC. Amino acids: CASQAGIYGYTF.

This clonotype was observed at least ten times. V and J are TRBV4-3 and TRBJ2-3, with TRBD2 matching 8 bases. This CDR3 comprises 15 residues. CDR1 is LGHNA, CDR2 YSLEER, per germline. V was clipped by 2 bases and J by 4 bases; unmatched bases: 5. The CDR3 sequence is CASSQTGGQADTQYF. Here the CDR3 DNA reads TGCGCCAGCAGCCAAACGGGGGGGCAGGCAGATACGCAGTATTTT.

Turning to this clonotype: Since a much larger clone is just one base distant, this may be a read error. The rearrangement uses TRBV2 and TRBJ1-6, with 9 bases matching TRBD1. Per germline, CDR1 SNHLY and CDR2 FYNNEI. The V segment lost 4 bases and the J segment 2 bases; nucleotides outside the gene matches: 3. CDR3 size: 16 residues. The CDR3 DNA reads TGTGCCAGCAGTGGGACAGGGGACCCCTATAATTCACCCCTCCACTTT. Translated, it gives CASSGTGDPYNSPLHF.

In regard to this clonotype: The junction differs from germline at one of its ends, possibly a read error. The chain joins TRBV13 to TRBJ2-4; D gene ambiguous. Germline lookup yields CDR1 PRHDT and CDR2 FYEKMQ (reference sequence). CDR3 size: 15 residues. This CDR3 reads CASNLKQVGKNIQYF. Here the CDR3 DNA reads TGTGCCAGCAACTTAAAGCAGGTTGGCAAAAACATTCAGTACTTC.

Comment on this clonotype: This clone may be a read error of a much larger clone one base away. The V and J genes are TRBV28 and TRBJ1-2, with 8 bases identical to TRBD1. Losses at the gene ends were 2 bases for V and 8 bases for J; bases not matched to a gene: 10. Germline V gene sequence: CDR1 MDHEN, CDR2 SYDVKM. This CDR3 has 15 residues. CDR3 amino acids: CASSLPFTGGQGYTF. CDR3 in DNA: TGTGCCAGCAGTTTACCCTTTACAGGGGGGCAGGGCTACACCTTC.

On this clonotype: This may be a read error, as it is one base from a much larger clone. The chain combines TRBV27 with TRBJ1-5; the D gene is possibly TRBD1 (5 bases). With 2 bases removed from V and 4 bases from J, the gap between germline ends came to 9 bases. Germline CDR1 MNHEY, CDR2 SMNVEV (reference sequence). The CDR3 consists of 14 residues. CDR3 amino acids: CASSLAGRNQPQHF. The CDR3 DNA sequence: TGTGCCAGCAGTTTAGCGGGGCGGAATCAGCCCCAGCATTTT.

Notes on this clonotype: This may be a read error, as it is one base from a much larger clone. The chain couples TRBV20-1 to TRBJ1-2; D gene ambiguous. CDR1 is DFQATT, CDR2 SNEGSKA, per germline (reference sequence). With 6 bases removed from V and 4 bases from J, the gap between germline ends came to 15 bases. This CDR3 comprises 13 residues. The CDR3, as DNA: TGCAGTGCGAGAAGGGATTCCACCTATGGCTACACCTTC. As protein: CSARRDSTYGYTF.

This clonotype showed up many times. The chain couples TRBV5-6 to TRBJ2-7; TRBD1 matches at 7 bases. The germline V gene encodes CDR1 SGHDT and CDR2 YYEEEE. Trimming took 8 bases from V and 3 from J; bases not matched to a gene: 11. The CDR3 spans 14 residues. The DNA for the CDR3 is TGTGCCAGTCATTCCGGGGACAGCAACTACGAGCAGTACTTC. Residues: CASHSGDSNYEQYF.

There are many counts of this clonotype. The chain employs TRBV3-1 and TRBJ2-5; unclear D gene. This CDR3 region has 17 residues. The germline CDR1 and CDR2 sequences are LGHDT and YNNKEL (reference sequence). V lost 5 bases to trimming and J lost 5 bases, with 24 bases between them. This CDR3 is CASSGSDPISFSETQYF. In DNA form, the CDR3 reads TGTGCCAGCAGCGGCTCAGATCCCATTTCTTTCTCTGAGACCCAGTACTTC.

This clonotype was detected once. This sequence may be a read error, since a much larger clone differs from it by one base. The chain couples TRBV6-5 to TRBJ2-1; 8 positions match TRBD1. This CDR3 has 13 residues. Germline V lookup: CDR1 MNHEY, CDR2 SVGAGI. The CDR3 is CVSSSDRGDEQFF. The DNA for the CDR3 is TGTGTCAGCAGTTCCGACAGGGGCGATGAGCAGTTCTTC.

This clonotype was detected ten times or more. The rearrangement links TRBV18 to TRBJ1-5; D unclear. V lost 4 bases to trimming and J lost 7 bases, with 11 bases between them. Looked up from germline, CDR1 is KGHSH and CDR2 is LQKENI. CDR3 length: 13 residues. The CDR3 coding sequence is TGTGCCAGCTCACTCGCATTTATCCAGCCCCAGCATTTT. This codes for CASSLAFIQPQHF. Filled out from reference TRBV18 and TRBJ1-5, the complete variable domain reads NAGVMQNPRHLVRRRGQEARLRCSPMKGHSHVYWYRQLPEEGLKFMVYLQKENIIDESGMPKERFSAEFPKEGPSILRIQQVVRGDSAAYFCASSLAFIQPQHFGDGTRLSIL.

This clonotype was counted many times. The gene calls are TRBV5-4 and TRBJ1-2; the D is unclear. V lost 6 bases and J 4 bases, leaving 22 bases between the germline ends. The CDR3 spans 16 residues. Per the germline V gene, CDR1 is SGHNT and CDR2 is YYREEE (reference sequence). CDR3 protein: CASISGVPGKTYGYTF. Here the CDR3 DNA reads TGTGCCAGCATCAGTGGCGTACCAGGAAAGACCTATGGCTACACCTTC.

This clonotype has a handful of counts. V is TRBV7-9 and J is TRBJ2-1; 14 nucleotides line up with TRBD2. Germline V gene data show CDR1 as SEHNR and CDR2 as FQNEAQ (reference sequence). The CDR3 contains 20 residues. V lost 3 bases, J lost 9 bases, and 19 bases stayed unmatched. In DNA form, the CDR3 reads TGTGCCAGCAGCTTTAGTAGCCATCTACCGGGACTAGCGGGAGCGGGTGAGCAGTTCTTC. Its protein product is CASSFSSHLPGLAGAGEQFF.

This clonotype was counted ten times or more. This chain links TRBV28 with TRBJ2-5; 13 bases line up with TRBD2. The CDR3 covers 16 residues. Germline trimming cut 6 bases from V and 5 bases from J; bases unmatched to any gene: 9. Germline assignment: CDR1 MDHEN and CDR2 SYDVKM. The CDR3 sequence is CASRHGLAGVRETQYF. In DNA, the CDR3 is TGTGCCAGCAGGCATGGACTAGCGGGAGTACGGGAGACCCAGTACTTC. The whole variable domain, filled in from reference TRBV28 and TRBJ2-5, reads DVKVTQSSRYLVKRTGEKVFLECVQDMDHENMFWYRQDPGLGLRLIYFSYDVKMKEKGDIPEGYSVSREKKERFSLILESASTNQTSMYLCASRHGLAGVRETQYFGPGTRLLVL.

There are many counts of this clonotype. The chain uses TRBV2 and TRBJ2-2, with D tentatively TRBD2 (7 bases). CDR3 length: 16 amino acids. Trimming removed 8 bases at V and 1 base at J, with 17 bases between. Germline V CDR1 and CDR2: SNHLY, FYNNEI. CDR3 protein: CASVGGAVLNTGELFF. Here the CDR3 DNA reads TGTGCCAGCGTGGGGGGGGCGGTTTTGAACACCGGGGAGCTGTTTTTT.

This clonotype was picked up many times. V and J are TRBV2 and TRBJ2-2; 13 nucleotides line up with TRBD2. With 9 bases clipped from V and 7 bases from J, the junction kept 5 bases outside the gene matches. This CDR3 is 14 amino acids long. Germline V lookup: CDR1 SNHLY, CDR2 FYNNEI. Here the CDR3 DNA reads TGTGCCAGTAGGACTAGCGGGAGAGTCGGGGAGCTGTTTTTT. This sequence encodes CASRTSGRVGELFF.

Remarks on this clonotype: This may stem from a read error, because a much larger clone lies one nucleotide away. The J gene is TRBJ2-3, the V gene TRBV3-1; D remains unclear. Germline V lookup: CDR1 LGHDT, CDR2 YNNKEL (reference sequence). This CDR3 region has 16 residues. The DNA of the CDR3 is TGTGCCGGCAGCCAAGATATTCCTGGTAGCACAGATACGCAGTATTTT. It specifies CAGSQDIPGSTDTQYF.